This section outlines one TCR beta chain sequence together with its context. The target antigen is unknown. This sample was taken from a study of PD-1 blockade in classical Hodgkin lymphoma. Study context: Patients were given intravenous nivolumab, 3 mg/kg, every 2 weeks. Points from the study as a whole: When set against healthy donors, newly diagnosed patients were reported to show lower baseline TCR diversity. By C4D1, diversity of CD4+ TCRs had risen significantly, whereas that of CD8+ TCRs had not.

Sequencing used immunoSEQ multiplex PCR; TCRdb keeps in-frame clones, though not all of them. This table has about 98,000 clones, about nine tenths appearing once. Every single patient, without exception, relapsed after autologous stem cell transplantation, and brentuximab vedotin exposure varied. Under best response, outcomes were complete response, partial response or progressive disease. The source material was peripheral blood mononuclear cells (PBMCs), sampled at baseline. The receptor was isolated from a human donor with classical Hodgkin lymphoma.

The CDR3 sequence is CASSFDPRTSASGVGTYEQYF. The CDR3 nucleotides read TGCGCCAGCAGCTTTGATCCCAGGACTAGCGCCTCAGGGGTCGGGACCTACGAGCAGTACTTC. The chain recombines TRBV5-1 with TRBJ2-7; 9 nucleotides agree with TRBD2. Germline V gives CDR1 SGHRS, CDR2 YFSETQ. The CDR3 is made up of 21 amino acids. The trim removed 2 bases at V and 2 bases at J, leaving 23 bases unmatched.